These T cell receptor beta chains were read from a single sample in a study of blood T cell repertoires in COVID-19. Measured with immunoSEQ multiplex PCR; TCRdb has only the in-frame clones, and not every one. The sample lists under 150,000 clones, 75% to 90% occurring once. The material sequenced was peripheral blood. These receptors all stem from a woman in her forties or fifties with acute or convalescent COVID-19. CDR3s include the opening cysteine and the closing phenylalanine or tryptophan. The order of the fields is clone size, V gene, D gene, J gene, CDR3 protein, CDR3 DNA. The D gene is left open where the match is weak. Clone size is given for some rows only: seen once, a few or many times, or a class if the clone is expanded.

>-|TRBV19|TRBD2|TRBJ2-1
CASSPRLVGSGAPSNEQFF
TGTGCCAGTAGTCCCCGCCTGGTGGGCAGCGGGGCCCCCTCGAATGAGCAGTTCTTC
>-|TRBV30|-|TRBJ1-6
CAWSVYSNSPLHF
TGTGCCTGGAGTGTGTACTCTAATTCACCCCTCCACTTT
>-|TRBV10-3|-|TRBJ2-1
CAISELPSANEQFF
TGTGCCATCAGTGAGTTACCTAGCGCCAATGAGCAGTTCTTC
>-|TRBV30|-|TRBJ2-5
CAWIHNEGEETQYF
TGTGCCTGGATTCACAATGAGGGGGAAGAGACCCAGTACTTC
>-|TRBV3-1/TRBV3-2|-|TRBJ1-2
CASSQVSGTGGYTF
TGTGCCAGCAGCCAAGTTTCAGGGACTGGAGGCTACACCTTC
>-|TRBV2|-|TRBJ1-5
CASSIISGVSNQPQHF
TGTGCCAGCAGCATAATCTCCGGGGTTAGCAATCAGCCCCAGCATTTT
>-|TRBV7-9|-|TRBJ2-1
CASSLGATGLVTEQFF
TGTGCCAGCAGCTTGGGAGCGACAGGCTTGGTGACTGAGCAGTTCTTC
>-|TRBV6-1|-|TRBJ2-7
CASSEGGSLFGEQYF
TGTGCCAGCAGTGAGGGTGGGTCCCTGTTCGGGGAGCAGTACTTC
>-|TRBV5-1|-|TRBJ1-6
CASSLLTANNSPLHF
TGCGCCAGCAGCTTGTTGACAGCGAATAATTCACCCCTCCACTTT
>-|TRBV10-3|-|TRBJ1-2
CAIRLTTVELEGYTF
TGTGCCATCAGGCTGACGACGGTGGAGTTAGAAGGCTACACCTTC
>-|TRBV2|-|TRBJ1-1
CASSEAIVQKAFF
TGTGCCAGCAGTGAAGCGATCGTACAGAAAGCTTTCTTT
>few|TRBV5-1|TRBD1|TRBJ2-3
CASKTGAGTDTQYF
TGCGCCAGCAAAACAGGGGCGGGCACAGATACGCAGTATTTT
>-|TRBV14|-|TRBJ2-1
CASSQRGGTNYNEQFF
TGTGCCAGCAGCCAGAGGGGGGGGACAAACTACAATGAGCAGTTCTTC
>once|TRBV19|-|TRBJ1-5
CASSIWRDQPQHF
TGTGCCAGTAGTATTTGGCGGGATCAGCCCCAGCATTTT
>-|TRBV9|TRBD1|TRBJ2-6
CASSGWTGAGANVLTF
TGTGCCAGCAGCGGATGGACAGGGGCTGGGGCCAACGTCCTGACTTTC
>-|TRBV6-5|TRBD2|TRBJ2-7
CASSISGGTYEQYF
TGTGCCAGCAGTATTAGCGGGGGGACCTACGAGCAGTACTTC
>few|TRBV24-1|-|TRBJ2-1
CATSDLRTGTYNEQFF
TGTGCCACCAGTGATTTGCGGACCGGGACCTACAATGAGCAGTTCTTC
>-|TRBV12-5|TRBD2|TRBJ2-3
CASGLGTSGNTDTQYF
TGTGCTAGTGGTTTAGGGACTAGCGGAAACACAGATACGCAGTATTTT
>-|TRBV5-6|TRBD1|TRBJ2-5
CASSLKGQGLQETQYF
TGTGCCAGCAGCTTGAAGGGACAGGGACTCCAAGAGACCCAGTACTTC
>-|TRBV27|-|TRBJ2-3
CASSSTGDLTDTQYF
TGTGCCAGCAGTTCGACGGGAGATTTGACAGATACGCAGTATTTT
>-|TRBV19|TRBD1|TRBJ1-2
CASSYGQGNYGYTF
TGTGCCAGTAGTTACGGACAGGGTAACTATGGCTACACCTTC
>-|TRBV19|-|TRBJ1-2
CASEDPMRGYTF
TGTGCCTCGGAGGACCCTATGCGTGGCTACACCTTC
>-|TRBV19|-|TRBJ2-2
CASRPYTDSNTGELFF
TGTGCCAGTAGACCTTACACGGACTCGAACACCGGGGAGCTGTTTTTT
>-|TRBV28|TRBD1|TRBJ1-5
CASRSYRGDQPQHF
TGTGCCAGCAGATCTTACAGGGGTGATCAGCCCCAGCATTTT
>-|TRBV28|-|TRBJ1-1
CASFLEQDTEAFF
TGTGCCAGCTTTCTAGAACAGGACACTGAAGCTTTCTTT
>few|TRBV28|-|TRBJ1-1
CASSSAGLSDTEAFF
TGTGCCAGCAGTTCAGCAGGACTTTCAGACACTGAAGCTTTCTTT
>many|TRBV10-2|TRBD1|TRBJ1-4
CASSPGQVGLKLFF
TGCGCCAGCAGCCCGGGACAGGTGGGCCTAAAACTGTTTTTT
>few|TRBV2|TRBD1|TRBJ1-5
CASQGDYSNQPQHF
TGTGCCAGCCAGGGGGATTATAGCAATCAGCCCCAGCATTTT
>-|TRBV5-1|-|TRBJ2-5
CASSPRDAGETQYF
TGCGCCAGCAGCCCCCGAGATGCGGGAGAGACCCAGTACTTC
>-|TRBV5-4|-|TRBJ2-7
CASSLGTGGRYEQYF
TGTGCCAGCAGCTTGGGAACTGGAGGAAGGTACGAGCAGTACTTC
>-|TRBV3-1/TRBV3-2|-|TRBJ1-1
CASSLGTGLASEAFF
TGTGCCAGCAGCCTCGGAACGGGTCTAGCATCTGAAGCTTTCTTT
>-|TRBV30|TRBD1|TRBJ1-5
CAWSTPGTGGNQPQHF
TGTGCCTGGAGTACCCCCGGGACAGGGGGCAATCAGCCCCAGCATTTT
>-|TRBV19|-|TRBJ2-5
CASSIGGEQETQYF
TGTGCCAGTAGTATAGGGGGGGAACAAGAGACCCAGTACTTC
>once|TRBV28|-|TRBJ2-1
CASSLLGGISSYNEQFF
TGTGCCAGCAGTTTATTAGGCGGAATTAGCTCCTACAATGAGCAGTTCTTC
>-|TRBV19|-|TRBJ1-5
CASSMGLGNQPQHF
TGTGCCAGTAGTATGGGCCTCGGCAATCAGCCCCAGCATTTT
>-|TRBV27|-|TRBJ2-2
CASSLWGRNQNTGELFF
TGTGCCAGCAGTTTATGGGGGAGGAACCAGAACACCGGGGAGCTGTTTTTT
>-|TRBV2|TRBD2|TRBJ2-2
CASSPSTSGRAIGELFF
TGTGCCAGCAGTCCCTCCACGAGCGGGAGGGCCATCGGGGAGCTGTTTTTT
>once|TRBV29-1|TRBD1|TRBJ2-7
CSVGTGVTYEQCF
TGCAGCGTTGGGACAGGGGTCACCTACGAGCAGTGCTTC
>-|TRBV24-1|-|TRBJ1-2
CATKPTDYGYTF
TGTGCCACCAAACCGACAGACTATGGCTACACCTTC
>-|TRBV6-5|TRBD1|TRBJ2-7
CASSTRDSRYEQYF
TGTGCCAGCAGTACTCGGGACAGTCGGTACGAGCAGTACTTC
>-|TRBV28|-|TRBJ1-3
CASSSSFGNTIYF
TGTGCCAGCAGTTCGTCTTTTGGAAACACCATATATTTT
>-|TRBV24-1|TRBD1|TRBJ1-1
CATSDSRQGLNTEAFF
TGTGCCACCAGTGATTCCCGACAGGGCCTGAACACTGAAGCTTTCTTT
>-|TRBV15|-|TRBJ1-2
CATSRSKGRWEKF
TGTGCCACCAGCAGGTCAAAGGGGCGGTGGGAAAAGTTC
>-|TRBV9|TRBD1|TRBJ2-7
CASSDGSRQGSYEQYF
TGTGCCAGCAGCGACGGATCGAGACAGGGATCCTACGAGCAGTACTTC
>-|TRBV5-5|-|TRBJ2-5
CASSLAGTPQETQYF
TGTGCCAGCAGCTTGGCTGGGACACCCCAAGAGACCCAGTACTTC
>-|TRBV29-1|TRBD2|TRBJ2-3
CSVVPRGDPDTQYF
TGCAGCGTTGTTCCCCGGGGGGACCCAGATACGCAGTATTTT
>-|TRBV6-5|TRBD1|TRBJ2-5
CASSSRTGRYETQYF
TGTGCCAGCAGCAGCAGGACAGGCAGATACGAGACCCAGTACTTC
>-|TRBV7-6|-|TRBJ1-6
CASSSETGSPLHF
TGTGCCAGCAGCTCGGAAACGGGTTCACCCCTCCACTTT
>-|TRBV6-2/TRBV6-3|-|TRBJ1-2
CASSNGLARSYTF
TGTGCCAGCAGTAACGGGCTAGCTCGGAGCTACACCTTC
>few|TRBV9|-|TRBJ2-2
CASSPLGSTGELFF
TGTGCCAGCAGCCCCCTCGGGAGTACCGGGGAGCTGTTTTTT
>-|TRBV3-1/TRBV3-2|-|TRBJ1-2
CASSPHVGRVDGYTF
TGTGCCAGCAGCCCACACGTTGGGAGGGTGGATGGCTACACCTTC
>-|TRBV7-2|-|TRBJ1-1
CASSPFSTEAFF
TGTGCCAGCAGCCCGTTCAGCACTGAAGCTTTCTTT
>-|TRBV10-3|-|TRBJ1-4
CATSGNEKLFF
TGTGCCACCTCAGGGAATGAAAAACTGTTTTTT
>-|TRBV18|TRBD1|TRBJ1-5
CASSPTGGNQPQHF
TGTGCCAGCTCGCCGACAGGGGGTAATCAGCCCCAGCATTTT
>-|TRBV10-3|-|TRBJ2-1
CAPNGGPFNEQFF
TGTGCCCCCAATGGTGGGCCCTTCAATGAGCAGTTCTTC
>-|TRBV24-1|TRBD1|TRBJ2-5
CATSIGGRETQYF
TGTGCCACCAGTATAGGGGGCAGGGAGACCCAGTACTTC
>-|TRBV2|TRBD1|TRBJ2-1
CASRDTGVSEQFF
TGTGCCAGCAGGGATACAGGGGTCAGTGAGCAGTTCTTC
>-|TRBV14|TRBD2|TRBJ2-5
CASSLGLAGGKETQYF
TGTGCCAGCAGCCTGGGACTAGCGGGAGGTAAAGAGACCCAGTACTTC
>-|TRBV28|-|TRBJ1-2
CASSSNPLDGYTF
TGTGCCAGCAGTTCAAACCCACTTGATGGCTACACCTTC
>-|TRBV11-1|-|TRBJ1-1
CASSNRDTSAFF
TGTGCCAGCAGCAACCGGGACACCTCCGCTTTCTTT